This TCR beta chain was sequenced for a study of tumor and adjacent non-tumor tissue in lung cancer. Notes on the study in general: Significantly higher TCR diversity was found in tumor than normal lung. In normal lung, the top 100 clones were significantly more dominant than in tumor.

The template was RNA from unsorted bulk tissue. Regarding this clonotype: Antigen unknown. One end of the junction does not line up with germline, which may come from a read error.

The library came from three nested PCR rounds adapted from ARM-PCR protocols. Using its own MiXCR run on the multiplex PCR reads, TCRdb lists one record per CDR3 protein. The sample comprises tens of thousands of distinct CDR3 sequences, 80% to 85% of which are singletons, and about an eighth rests with the top ten. The receptor was isolated from a woman in her forties or fifties with non-small cell lung cancer. Sequenced: lung tumor tissue.

The CDR3 spells CTSSFVVGRETQYF. CDR3 DNA sequence: TGTACCAGTAGCTTCGTGGTGGGGCGAGAGACCCAGTACTTC. The rearrangement links TRBV11-2 to TRBJ2-5; possible D gene TRBD1, 5 bases. The CDR3 has 14 residues. Germline V gene data show CDR1 as SGHAT and CDR2 as FQNNGV.